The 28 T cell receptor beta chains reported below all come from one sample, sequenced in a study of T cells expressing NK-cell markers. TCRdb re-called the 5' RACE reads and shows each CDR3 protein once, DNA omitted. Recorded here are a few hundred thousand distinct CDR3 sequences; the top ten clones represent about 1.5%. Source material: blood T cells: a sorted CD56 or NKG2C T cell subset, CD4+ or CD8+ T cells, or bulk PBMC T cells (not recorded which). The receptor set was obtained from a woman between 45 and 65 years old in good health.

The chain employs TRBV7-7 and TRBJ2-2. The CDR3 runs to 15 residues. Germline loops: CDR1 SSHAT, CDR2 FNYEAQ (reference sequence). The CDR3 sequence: CASSLSLLNTGELFF.

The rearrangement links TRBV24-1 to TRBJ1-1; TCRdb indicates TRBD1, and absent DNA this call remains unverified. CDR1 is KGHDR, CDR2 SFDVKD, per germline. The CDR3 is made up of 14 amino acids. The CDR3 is CATSDFGWGTEAFF.

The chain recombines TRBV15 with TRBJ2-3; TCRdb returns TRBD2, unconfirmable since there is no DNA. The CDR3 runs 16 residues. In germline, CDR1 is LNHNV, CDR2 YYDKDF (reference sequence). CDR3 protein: CATSLRLADHTDTQYF.

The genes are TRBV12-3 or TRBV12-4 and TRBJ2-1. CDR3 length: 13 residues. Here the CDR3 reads CASSFADYNEQFF.

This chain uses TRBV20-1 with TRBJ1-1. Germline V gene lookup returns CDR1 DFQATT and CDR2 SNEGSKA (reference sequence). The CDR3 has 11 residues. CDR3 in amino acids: CSANSIPEAFF.

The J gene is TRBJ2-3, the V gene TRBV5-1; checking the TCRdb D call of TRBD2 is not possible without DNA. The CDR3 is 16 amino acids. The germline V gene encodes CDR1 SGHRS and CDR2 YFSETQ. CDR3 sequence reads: CASRPTSGRSADTQYF.

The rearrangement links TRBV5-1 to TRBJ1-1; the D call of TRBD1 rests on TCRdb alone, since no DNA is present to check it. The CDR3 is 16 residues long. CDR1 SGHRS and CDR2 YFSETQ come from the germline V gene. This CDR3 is CASSLVVAGLNTEAFF.

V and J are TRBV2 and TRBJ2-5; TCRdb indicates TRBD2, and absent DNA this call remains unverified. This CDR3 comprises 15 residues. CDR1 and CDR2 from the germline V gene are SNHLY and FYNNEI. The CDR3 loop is CASRNQAGYQETQYF.

The CDR3 reads CASSLVQGYSTGELFF. The rearrangement joins TRBV5-1 to TRBJ2-2. The length of the CDR3 is 16 residues. From germline, CDR1 is SGHRS and CDR2 YFSETQ.

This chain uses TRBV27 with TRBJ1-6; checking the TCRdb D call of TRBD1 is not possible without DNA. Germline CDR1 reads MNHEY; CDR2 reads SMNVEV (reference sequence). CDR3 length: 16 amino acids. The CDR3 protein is CASSPLRTGVNSPLHF.

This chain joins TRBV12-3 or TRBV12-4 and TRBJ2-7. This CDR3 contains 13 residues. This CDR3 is CASSRELSYEQYF.

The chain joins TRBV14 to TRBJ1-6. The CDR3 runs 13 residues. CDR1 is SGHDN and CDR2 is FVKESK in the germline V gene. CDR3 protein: CASSQPYNSPLHF.

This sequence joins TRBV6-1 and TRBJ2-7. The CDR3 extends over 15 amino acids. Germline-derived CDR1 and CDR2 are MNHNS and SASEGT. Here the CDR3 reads CASSEAWGGSYEQYF.

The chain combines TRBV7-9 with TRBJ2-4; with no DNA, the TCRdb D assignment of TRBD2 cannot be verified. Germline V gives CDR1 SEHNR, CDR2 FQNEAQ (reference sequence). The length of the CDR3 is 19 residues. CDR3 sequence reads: CASSQGLLLDRDSGNIQYF.

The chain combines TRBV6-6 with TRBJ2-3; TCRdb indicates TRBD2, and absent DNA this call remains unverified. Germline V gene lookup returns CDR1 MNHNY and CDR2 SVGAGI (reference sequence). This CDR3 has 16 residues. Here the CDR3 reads CASSSVGRGSTDTQYF.

The CDR3 sequence is CASSAWSGPYNEQFF. V is TRBV12-3 or TRBV12-4 and J is TRBJ2-1. This CDR3 contains 15 residues.

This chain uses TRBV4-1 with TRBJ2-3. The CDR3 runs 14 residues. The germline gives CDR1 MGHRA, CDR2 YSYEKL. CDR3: CASSQIRVVDTQYF.

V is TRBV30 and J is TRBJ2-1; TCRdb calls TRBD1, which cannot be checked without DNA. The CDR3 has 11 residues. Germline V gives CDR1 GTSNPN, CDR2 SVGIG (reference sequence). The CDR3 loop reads CAWDRYNEQFF.

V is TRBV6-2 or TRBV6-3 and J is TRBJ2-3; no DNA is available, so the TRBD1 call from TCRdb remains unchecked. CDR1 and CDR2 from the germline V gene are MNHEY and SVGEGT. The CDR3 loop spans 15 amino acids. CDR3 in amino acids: CASSPQGVYTDTQYF.

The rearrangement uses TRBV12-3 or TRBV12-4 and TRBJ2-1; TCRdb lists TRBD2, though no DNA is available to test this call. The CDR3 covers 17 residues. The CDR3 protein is CASSLEGTDLSYNEQFF.

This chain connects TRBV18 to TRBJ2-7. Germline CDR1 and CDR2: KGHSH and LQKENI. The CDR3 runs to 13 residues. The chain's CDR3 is CASSRDVAYEQYF. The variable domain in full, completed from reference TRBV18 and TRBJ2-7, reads NAGVMQNPRHLVRRRGQEARLRCSPMKGHSHVYWYRQLPEEGLKFMVYLQKENIIDESGMPKERFSAEFPKEGPSILRIQQVVRGDSAAYFCASSRDVAYEQYFGPGTRLTVT.

CDR3: CASSERPSGSLDTQYF. The chain links TRBV6-1 to TRBJ2-3; TCRdb indicates TRBD2, and absent DNA this call remains unverified. The germline V gene encodes CDR1 MNHNS and CDR2 SASEGT. This CDR3 is 16 amino acids long.

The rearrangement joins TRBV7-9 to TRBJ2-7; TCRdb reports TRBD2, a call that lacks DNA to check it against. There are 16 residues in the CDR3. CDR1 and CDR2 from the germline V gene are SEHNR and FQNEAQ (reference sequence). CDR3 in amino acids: CASSFLLAGGTYEQYF.

CDR3 sequence reads: CSVGYGLGYNEQFF. J is TRBJ2-1 and V is TRBV29-1. Germline V lookup: CDR1 SQVTM, CDR2 ANQGSEA. The CDR3 has 14 amino acids.

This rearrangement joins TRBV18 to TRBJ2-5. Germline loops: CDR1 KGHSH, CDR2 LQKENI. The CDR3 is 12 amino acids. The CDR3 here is CASSPTQETQYF.

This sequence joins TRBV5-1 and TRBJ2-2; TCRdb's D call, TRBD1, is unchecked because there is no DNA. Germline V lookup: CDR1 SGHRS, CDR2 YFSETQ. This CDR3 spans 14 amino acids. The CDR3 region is CASAGDRPSGELFF.

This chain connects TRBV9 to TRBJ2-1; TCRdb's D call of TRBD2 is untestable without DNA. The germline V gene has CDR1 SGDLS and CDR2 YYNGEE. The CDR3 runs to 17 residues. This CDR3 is CASSVEGGYPPYNEQFF.

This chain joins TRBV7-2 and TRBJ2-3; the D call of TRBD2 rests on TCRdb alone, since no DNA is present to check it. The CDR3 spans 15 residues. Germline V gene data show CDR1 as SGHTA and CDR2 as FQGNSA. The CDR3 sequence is CASSFPGGQRDTQYF.